This TCR beta chain was obtained from a study of T cell responses to AZD1222 COVID-19 vaccine. General observations from the study: Compared with day 0, the breadth and depth of the Spike-specific TCR repertoire rose significantly after two doses of AZD1222. At 160-218 and 743-854, vaccine-associated CD4 TCRs were dominant, and they spanned spike. There were mostly white British donors and more females than males, and clonal diversity was possibly underestimated.

Method: immunoSEQ multiplex PCR; TCRdb's copy keeps in-frame clones and lacks some. Of 120,000 or so clones in the sample, 86% were seen once. Concerning this clone: Its antigen is unidentified.

V lost 4 bases, J lost 9 bases, and 10 bases lay in between. Germline CDR1 MDHEN, CDR2 SYDVKM. The CDR3 length is 11 residues. Sequenced here: peripheral blood, sampled 28 days after the second AZD1222 dose. The TCR sequence derives from an adult who received the AZD1222 COVID-19 vaccine. The chain is built from TRBV28 and TRBJ2-7; D is unresolved. The chain's CDR3 is CASSSPRVQYF. CDR3 sequence (DNA): TGTGCCAGCAGTTCACCCCGCGTGCAGTACTTC.